Listed here are 20 T cell receptor beta chains from one sample, sequenced in a study of neurological immune-mediated disorders. TCRdb ran MiXCR on the 5' RACE reads and lists one entry per CDR3 protein. Of roughly 70,000 distinct CDR3 sequences in the sample, approximately 5.2% were seen once. Sequenced: PBMCs. These receptors were taken from a woman aged 30 to 39 with multiple sclerosis.

Concerning this clonotype: The junction does not match germline at one end; this may be a read error. V is TRBV9 and J is TRBJ1-5, with 7 positions matching TRBD1. Germline V gives CDR1 SGDLS, CDR2 YYNGEE. CDR3 length: 15 residues. The CDR3 coding sequence is TGTGTCAGCAGCTTGGAGGGGGCTCGGGGTCAGCCCCAGAATTTT. It codes for CVSSLEGARGQPQNF.

This clonotype has just a few counts. This chain links TRBV12-3 or TRBV12-4 with TRBJ2-3, with TRBD2 matching 16 bases. CDR3 length: 18 amino acids. V lost 6 bases and J lost 5; bases outside the gene matches: 11. The CDR3 DNA reads TGTGCCAGCAGGGGGCCTGGGACTAGCGGGGGGGGAATAGATACGCAGTATTTT. It translates to CASRGPGTSGGGIDTQYF.

The sample holds a few counts of this clonotype. The rearrangement links TRBV7-2 to TRBJ1-1; no definite D call. Germline V gives CDR1 SGHTA, CDR2 FQGNSA. The CDR3 runs 14 residues. Trimming stripped 5 bases from V and 1 base from J, with 11 bases between. The CDR3 loop is CASSLTSGNTEAFF. CDR3 bases: TGTGCCAGCAGCCTAACCTCGGGGAACACTGAAGCTTTCTTT.

This clonotype was observed a handful of times. The junction departs from the called germline gene at one end, perhaps through a read error. This rearrangement joins TRBV9 to TRBJ1-4, with 7 bases fitting TRBD1. Per germline, CDR1 SGDLS and CDR2 YYNGEE. This CDR3 comprises 16 residues. CDR3: CASSGGDSPTNDKLFF. CDR3 nucleotides: TGTGCCAGCAGCGGAGGGGACAGCCCAACTAATGACAAACTGTTTTTT.

This clonotype was observed at least ten times. The rearrangement uses TRBV20-1 and TRBJ2-1, with TRBD2 matching over 7 bases. This CDR3 contains 11 residues. Per germline, CDR1 DFQATT and CDR2 SNEGSKA (reference sequence). The J segment lost 12 bases and the V segment lost 4 bases, leaving 6 bases of the junction unmatched. The CDR3 reads CSATSGPWQFF. The CDR3 DNA sequence: TGCAGTGCTACTAGCGGCCCGTGGCAGTTCTTC.

This clonotype was seen ten or more times. The chain employs TRBV10-3 and TRBJ1-1; D uncertain. The CDR3 is 14 amino acids. Germline V gene lookup returns CDR1 ENHRY and CDR2 SYGVKD. Trimming took off 4 bases at V and 2 bases at J, with 11 bases between the two ends. DNA for the CDR3: TGTGCCATCAGTGTGGCCGGAGGTAACACTGAAGCTTTCTTT. Translating gives CAISVAGGNTEAFF.

This clonotype was detected many times. This chain connects TRBV6-5 to TRBJ2-7; no clear D. Germline assignment: CDR1 MNHEY and CDR2 SVGAGI. This CDR3 has 15 amino acids. V lost 0 bases and J lost 0, with 9 bases in between. DNA for the CDR3: TGTGCCAGCAGTTACTCTATGGAGAGCTCCTACGAGCAGTACTTC. Amino acid sequence: CASSYSMESSYEQYF.

This chain uses TRBV27 with TRBJ2-3; D is unresolved. V gave up 2 bases and J gave up 7 bases, with 10 bases separating them. The CDR3 length is 13 residues. In germline, CDR1 is MNHEY, CDR2 SMNVEV (reference sequence). The CDR3 DNA reads as TGTGCCAGCAGTTTAACAACCTTGTATACGCAGTATTTT. Translating it yields CASSLTTLYTQYF.

CDR3 bases: TGTGCCAGCAGCTTAGTAGGGACAGGGCAAGAGACCCAGTACTTC. It codes for CASSLVGTGQETQYF. The chain couples TRBV7-2 to TRBJ2-5; 9 bases match TRBD1. CDR1 and CDR2 (germline): SGHTA, FQGNSA. Losses at the gene ends were 1 base for V and 2 bases for J; bases not matched to a gene: 2. The CDR3 has 15 residues.

This clonotype has a count of ten or more. This rearrangement joins TRBV5-4 to TRBJ2-1; possible D gene TRBD1, 5 bases. Trimming took off 1 base at V and 8 bases at J, with 16 bases between the two ends. In germline, CDR1 is SGHNT, CDR2 YYREEE (reference sequence). The length of the CDR3 is 15 residues. The CDR3: CASSLLGLRDYEQFF. The DNA of the CDR3 is TGTGCCAGCAGCTTGTTGGGGCTTAGGGATTATGAGCAGTTCTTC.

This clonotype has ten or more counts. The chain has TRBV29-1 and TRBJ1-2; D is unclear. Germline V gene sequence: CDR1 SQVTM, CDR2 ANQGSEA. V lost 2 bases and J lost 2, with 9 bases in between. CDR3 size: 13 residues. The CDR3 sequence: CSVERPLNYGYTF. The DNA of the CDR3 is TGCAGCGTTGAAAGACCCTTGAACTATGGCTACACCTTC.

There are a few counts of this clonotype. The rearrangement links TRBV7-2 to TRBJ1-6; tentative D call: TRBD1 (5 bases). The germline V and J ends were trimmed by 3 bases and 3 bases, with 9 bases remaining between them. Germline values: CDR1 SGHTA, CDR2 FQGNSA. CDR3 length equals 15 residues. The CDR3 region has the DNA TGTGCCAGCAGCTTGGGACGCTACTATAATTCACCCCTCCACTTT. Amino acids: CASSLGRYYNSPLHF.

Only a few counts were recorded for this clonotype. The chain recombines TRBV6-5 with TRBJ1-2, with a weak D call TRBD1 (6 bases). Germline assignment: CDR1 MNHEY and CDR2 SVGAGI. This CDR3 is 15 amino acids long. The ends were cut back, 7 bases at V and 8 bases at J, with 23 bases in the middle. Written as DNA, the CDR3 is TGTGCCAGCACTGCGAAGGGGGGCTCATTCGGGGGCTACACCTTC. The encoded protein is CASTAKGGSFGGYTF.

This clonotype has at least ten counts. The chain employs TRBV7-2 and TRBJ1-6; 10 bases map to TRBD1. From germline, CDR1 is SGHTA and CDR2 FQGNSA. This CDR3 region has 14 residues. The junction had 3 bases not matched to a gene; V was cut back by 5 bases and J by 8 bases. The CDR3 DNA sequence: TGTGCCAGCAGCCTGGACAGGGGGTATTCACCCCTCCACTTT. The encoded protein is CASSLDRGYSPLHF.

This clonotype was detected many times. The gene calls are TRBV2 and TRBJ2-2; the D call may be TRBD1 or TRBD2 (5 bases each). The CDR3 extends over 14 amino acids. Trimming took off 7 bases at V and 4 bases at J, with 13 bases between the two ends. Germline V CDR1 and CDR2: SNHLY, FYNNEI. As DNA, the CDR3 is TGTGCCAGCACCGATGGGGGTGGCACCGGGGAGCTGTTTTTT. Translating it yields CASTDGGGTGELFF.

In this sample, this clonotype turned up a few times. Being one base from a much bigger clone, this may be a read error. The gene calls are TRBV5-1 and TRBJ2-7, with D perhaps TRBD2 (7 bases). In germline, CDR1 is SGHRS, CDR2 YFSETQ. The V and J ends lost 0 bases and 7 bases respectively, with 14 bases between them. The CDR3 is made up of 14 amino acids. The CDR3 reads CASSLDREGEEQYF. CDR3 nucleotide sequence: TGCGCCAGCAGCTTGGACAGGGAGGGCGAAGAGCAGTACTTC.

This clonotype came up a few times. This sequence joins TRBV5-1 and TRBJ2-6; no firm D call. The V gene's germline CDR1 is SGHRS and CDR2 YFSETQ. The CDR3 loop spans 15 amino acids. The germline V and J ends were trimmed by 4 bases and 4 bases, with 12 bases remaining between them. In DNA, the CDR3 is TGCGCCAGCAGCCCCGACGGGTCAGGGGCCAACGTCCTGACTTTC. Protein product: CASSPDGSGANVLTF. The full variable domain, with the rest looked up from reference TRBV5-1 and TRBJ2-6, is KAGVTQTPRYLIKTRGQQVTLSCSPISGHRSVSWYQQTPGQGLQFLFEYFSETQRNKGNFPGRFSGRQFSNSRSEMNVSTLELGDSALYLCASSPDGSGANVLTFGAGSRLTVL.

This clonotype was seen ten or more times. V gene TRBV28 combines with J gene TRBJ1-4, with TRBD1 matching 8 bases. This CDR3 has 15 amino acids. From germline, CDR1 is MDHEN and CDR2 SYDVKM. V trimming: 3 bases; J trimming: 7 bases; junction bases outside the gene matches: 7. The CDR3 nucleotides are TGTGCCAGCAGTTTTTCGGACAGGGCGGGTGAAAAACTGTTTTTT. Amino acid sequence: CASSFSDRAGEKLFF.

This clonotype occurred many times. The chain employs TRBV20-1 and TRBJ1-6; D is ambiguous. CDR3 size: 10 residues. Trimming removed 6 bases from V and 18 bases from J, with 15 bases in between. CDR1 and CDR2 from the germline V gene are DFQATT and SNEGSKA (reference sequence). The CDR3 sequence is CSALLRLHHF. CDR3 coding DNA: TGCAGTGCCCTCCTCAGGCTCCACCACTTT.

This clonotype was detected only a few times. The DNA for the CDR3 is TGTGCCAGCTCACCACCGTGGGTGGACAACCAAGAGACCCAGTACTTC. Its protein is CASSPPWVDNQETQYF. The V call is TRBV18, the J call TRBJ2-5; D might be TRBD1 (5 bases). Germline lookup yields CDR1 KGHSH and CDR2 LQKENI. Between the trimmed V and J ends, which lost 0 bases and 0 bases, there was a span of 11 bases. The CDR3 consists of 16 residues.